Presented here are 8 T cell receptor beta chains from one specimen sequenced in a study of graft-versus-host responses after intestinal transplantation (dated by TCRdb to about 2021). No antigen has been assigned to these receptors. Library preparation was by the immunoSEQ multiplex PCR assay. This is the immuneACCESS table as TCRdb keeps it, with only in-frame sequences that have V and J called. A part of the clones is gone; compared with another copy, unresolved V genes explain less than half, and the rest is unexplained. The sample contains about 85,000 clones, approximately 82% of them found a single time. The biggest ten clones account for around 0.83% of the sample. The intended sense of this specimen's time point label: cells obtained before transplantation from donor or recipient. The sequencing used unstimulated CD4+ T cells sorted from spleen or lymph node cells, collected before intestinal transplant. These receptors were taken from a human donor who received an intestinal transplant.

The rearrangement uses TRBV10-1 and TRBJ2-7, with 10 positions matching TRBD1. CDR3 length: 15 amino acids. V lost 3 bases, J lost 7 bases, and 9 bases stayed unmatched. Germline CDR1 reads WNHNN; CDR2 reads SYGVQD (reference sequence). CDR3 residues: CASSDSGQGVLEQYF. The CDR3 DNA sequence: TGCGCCAGCAGTGACAGTGGACAGGGGGTATTGGAGCAGTACTTC.

The CDR3 here is CASRTGTGVIEQYF. CDR3 bases: TGTGCCAGCAGAACCGGGACAGGGGTCATCGAGCAGTACTTC. The chain employs TRBV6-5 and TRBJ2-7, with 10 nucleotides matching TRBD1. The junction had 8 bases not matched to a gene; V was cut back by 6 bases and J by 6 bases. CDR3 size: 14 residues. Germline V gene data show CDR1 as MNHEY and CDR2 as SVGAGI.

V is TRBV11-2 and J is TRBJ2-1; 8 nucleotides line up with TRBD2. CDR1 and CDR2 (germline): SGHAT, FQNNGV. CDR3 length: 15 amino acids. After removal of 4 bases from V and 7 bases from J, the junction contained 9 bases not matched to a gene. The CDR3 DNA reads TGTGCCAGCAGCTCCCTAGCGGGTCCAAAGAATGAGCAGTTCTTC. Protein sequence: CASSSLAGPKNEQFF.

The genes are TRBV5-1 and TRBJ2-5, with 8 positions matching TRBD1. Germline V gene sequence: CDR1 SGHRS, CDR2 YFSETQ. The CDR3 is 15 amino acids. V was clipped by 3 bases and J by 1 base; unmatched bases: 5. The DNA for the CDR3 is TGCGCCAGCAGCTCTGGACAGGGCCCCCAAGAGACCCAGTACTTC. Translated: CASSSGQGPQETQYF.

This chain uses TRBV28 with TRBJ2-1; 8 bases map to TRBD1. The CDR3 runs 12 residues. CDR1 and CDR2 from the germline V gene are MDHEN and SYDVKM. After removal of 6 bases from V and 9 bases from J, the junction contained 4 bases not matched to a gene. The CDR3, as DNA: TGTGCCAGCAGCCGACAGGGGCCTGAGCAGTTCTTC. Translating it yields CASSRQGPEQFF.

This sequence joins TRBV5-1 and TRBJ2-7, with 9 bases lining up with TRBD1. This CDR3 has 16 residues. J gave up 4 bases and V 4 bases, and 12 bases lay outside the gene matches. Germline loops: CDR1 SGHRS, CDR2 YFSETQ. CDR3 coding DNA: TGCGCCAGCAGCGCTCCGGGGAGACAGGGGGTATACGAGCAGTACTTC. Amino acid sequence: CASSAPGRQGVYEQYF.

V is TRBV5-5 and J is TRBJ2-3; D perhaps matches TRBD1 (5 bases). The CDR3 has 14 amino acids. Trimming shortened V by 2 bases and J by 1 base, and 8 bases separated the two germline ends. Germline V gene lookup returns CDR1 SGHKS and CDR2 YYEKEE (reference sequence). The CDR3 bases are TGTGCCAGCAGCTTCTCCAGGGGCACAGATACGCAGTATTTT. This gives the protein CASSFSRGTDTQYF.

The chain employs TRBV7-8 and TRBJ2-2, with 7 bases aligning to TRBD1. The CDR3 totals 15 residues. CDR1 is SGHVS and CDR2 is FQNEAQ in the germline V gene. V lost 3 bases and J lost 2; bases outside the gene matches: 3. For the CDR3, the DNA is TGTGCCAGCAGCTTCCGACAGGGAAACACCGGGGAGCTGTTTTTT. Residues: CASSFRQGNTGELFF.